This T cell receptor beta chain was sequenced in a study of shared clonotypes between healthy human individuals. In the case of this clone: Distinct nucleotide sequences in the sample also encode this CDR3.

The CDR3 is 14 amino acids. Germline V gene data show CDR1 as SGHRS and CDR2 as YFSETQ. Trimming removed 4 bases at V and 0 bases at J, with 10 bases between. Generated by immunoSEQ multiplex PCR, the TCRdb table keeps only in-frame clones and is missing some. The sample carries about 2.4 million clones, about 92% recorded once. The rearrangement uses TRBV5-1 and TRBJ1-1, with D tentatively TRBD1 (6 bases). Sequenced input: naive CD4+ T cells sorted from blood. The subset: CD45RA+ positively selected. The origin of this receptor is a man younger than 35 in good health. CDR3 sequence (DNA): TGCGCCAGCAGCACTGGACAGCTGAACACTGAAGCTTTCTTT. Translated: CASSTGQLNTEAFF. The full variable domain, with the rest looked up from reference TRBV5-1 and TRBJ1-1, is KAGVTQTPRYLIKTRGQQVTLSCSPISGHRSVSWYQQTPGQGLQFLFEYFSETQRNKGNFPGRFSGRQFSNSRSEMNVSTLELGDSALYLCASSTGQLNTEAFFGQGTRLTVV.